This T cell receptor (beta chain) emerged from a study of monozygotic twins with inflammatory bowel disease. Comments on this clonotype: Its antigen is currently unknown.

Every sample had its cDNA made across eight separate reactions. TCRdb reprocessed the 5' RACE reads; each CDR3 protein has one entry and no DNA is given. The listing records 150,000 to 200,000 distinct CDR3 sequences. Germline CDR1 reads SNHLY; CDR2 reads FYNNEI. The CDR3 runs 13 residues. The study's findings and limits: Healthy co-twins exceeded IBD patients in TCRbeta diversity as measured by inverse Simpson. Repertoire similarity did not differ between concordant and discordant twins, perhaps due to limited power.

The authors drew approximately 2.4 ml of blood from each donor. The sequence was collected from a human donor with ulcerative colitis or Crohn's disease, or a healthy co-twin of an affected twin (not recorded which). V usage is TRBV2 and J usage is TRBJ2-1; TCRdb indicates TRBD1, and absent DNA this call remains unverified. Sequencing was carried out using blood. CDR3 loop: CASSPGPLKLAFF.